This T cell receptor (beta chain) comes out of a study of vaccination effects on CD4 cells after COVID-19. CDR1 is MGHRA, CDR2 YSYEKL, per germline. This CDR3 comprises 15 residues. Losses at the gene ends were 4 bases for V and 5 bases for J; bases not matched to a gene: 7. This clone was detected only a few times. Its target is unknown. ViraFEST assay sequencing came after antigen-specific CD4+ T cells were expanded with viral peptide pools. Cultured cells yielded isolated CD4+ T cells after more than nine days. Each vaccine recipient was nucleocapsid antibody negative and had no prior SARS-CoV-2 infection. TCRdb's table, derived via immunoSEQ multiplex PCR, lists solely in-frame clones and lacks some. Of about 31,000 clones listed, roughly two thirds are singletons.

The sequence was collected from a human donor who received a COVID-19 vaccine. The rearrangement links TRBV4-1 to TRBJ1-5; 8 nucleotides align to TRBD1. This specimen was CD4+ T cells from PBMCs cultured with HCoV-229E spike peptides, taken before COVID-19 vaccination. The CDR3 is CASSPWKQGDQPQHF. The DNA of the CDR3 is TGCGCCAGCAGCCCTTGGAAACAGGGGGATCAGCCCCAGCATTTT.